This T cell receptor beta chain stems from a study of cytomegalovirus exposure and HLA in healthy donors. This CDR3 comprises 14 residues. V lost 0 bases, J lost 6 bases, and 10 bases lay in between. CDR1 is SGDLS, CDR2 YYNGEE, per germline. The PCR made use of 60 Vbeta and 13 Jbeta primers. Only in-frame clones appear in the TCRdb table, and some are missing; sequencing was by immunoSEQ multiplex PCR. The sample has 70,000 or so clones. The sequence came from a boy aged 10-17 years in good health and CMV-seronegative. Sequencing was done on a sample of PBMCs. This chain joins TRBV9 and TRBJ2-1; the D gene is possibly TRBD2 (5 bases). CDR3 region: CASSVVSGGNEQFF. CDR3 sequence (DNA): TGTGCCAGCAGCGTAGTCTCCGGAGGCAATGAGCAGTTCTTC.